Below are 30 T cell receptor beta chains sequenced from a single sample in a study of blood T cell repertoires in COVID-19. Clones were read by immunoSEQ multiplex PCR, and TCRdb kept only the in-frame ones, dropping some. The data contain a few hundred thousand clones, just under 85% of them seen just once; the ten biggest clones take up 4% to 5%. The sample consisted of peripheral blood. Every receptor here comes from a woman aged 45 to 65 with active or convalescent COVID-19.

V and J are TRBV3-1 (or the pseudogene TRBV3-2) and TRBJ1-3, with 9 bases aligning to TRBD1. The CDR3 is made up of 15 amino acids. Germline CDR1 is LGHDT and CDR2 is YNNKEL (reference sequence). V was clipped by 8 bases and J by 9 bases; unmatched bases: 14. CDR3 sequence: CASSRSGQGPTTIYF. DNA for the CDR3: TGTGCCAGCTCCCGCTCAGGACAGGGGCCCACCACCATATATTTT.

On this clone itself: Other DNA sequences within the sample encode an identical CDR3. The V call is TRBV29-1, the J call TRBJ1-1, with D perhaps TRBD1 (6 bases). The CDR3 is made up of 12 amino acids. V shed 7 bases and J shed 4 bases, with 13 bases lying between them. Germline V gives CDR1 SQVTM, CDR2 ANQGSEA. CDR3 sequence: CSATQGGTEAFF. The CDR3 coding sequence is TGCAGCGCCACACAGGGTGGCACTGAAGCTTTCTTT.

The chain combines TRBV11-2 with TRBJ2-3; possible D gene TRBD2, 6 bases. V was clipped by 4 bases and J by 3 bases, with 17 bases between them. This CDR3 has 16 residues. The germline V gene has CDR1 SGHAT and CDR2 FQNNGV. CDR3: CASSSRISGGTDTQYF. In nucleotides, the CDR3 is TGTGCCAGCAGCTCGCGCATTAGCGGAGGAACAGATACGCAGTATTTT.

The chain couples TRBV6-5 to TRBJ2-1; no clear D gene. The CDR3 spans 15 residues. Germline CDR1 is MNHEY and CDR2 is SVGAGI. V lost 7 bases, J lost 0 bases, and 13 bases lay in between. The CDR3 bases are TGTGCCAGCATTAGAACTGCTAGCTCCTACAATGAGCAGTTCTTC. This gives the protein CASIRTASSYNEQFF.

This clone has only one observation. The chain combines TRBV6-4 with TRBJ2-1; 8 bases line up with TRBD1. The V segment lost 6 bases and the J segment 3 bases; nucleotides outside the gene matches: 7. The CDR3 length is 15 residues. CDR1 is MRHNA, CDR2 SNTAGT, per germline. CDR3 sequence (DNA): TGTGCCAGCAGCGCGGACAGGGCGTACTACAATGAGCAGTTCTTC. It is translated as CASSADRAYYNEQFF.

This chain joins TRBV4-2 and TRBJ1-1; D is ambiguous. Trimming left V 0 bases short and J 2 bases short, with 10 bases between. CDR3 length: 15 residues. CDR1 is LGHNA, CDR2 YNFKEQ, per germline. DNA of the CDR3: TGTGCCAGCAGCCAAGATCGTGCAACTAACACTGAAGCTTTCTTT. Protein product: CASSQDRATNTEAFF.

This clone was seen a handful of times. The chain combines TRBV3-1 (or the pseudogene TRBV3-2) with TRBJ2-7, with TRBD2 matching over 7 bases. Germline V gene lookup returns CDR1 LGHDT and CDR2 YNNKEL (reference sequence). V trimming: 6 bases; J trimming: 2 bases; junction bases outside the gene matches: 13. The CDR3 runs to 16 residues. CDR3 sequence: CASSQTPGLHPYEQYF. The CDR3 DNA reads as TGTGCCAGCAGTCAAACTCCGGGACTACACCCCTACGAGCAGTACTTC.

This sequence joins TRBV19 and TRBJ1-1; D gene uncertain. The CDR3 length is 14 residues. Germline assignment: CDR1 LNHDA and CDR2 SQIVND (reference sequence). V lost 5 bases and J 0 bases, leaving 10 bases between the germline ends. DNA for the CDR3: TGTGCCAGTAGTGAAGGACTATTGAACACTGAAGCTTTCTTT. Its translation is CASSEGLLNTEAFF.

This rearrangement joins TRBV19 to TRBJ2-3; D gene unclear. This CDR3 is 13 amino acids long. Germline CDR1 and CDR2: LNHDA and SQIVND (reference sequence). The V and J ends lost 1 base and 4 bases respectively, with 6 bases between them. The DNA of the CDR3 is TGTGCCAGTAGTATAGTTGGCCCAGATACGCAGTATTTT. Translated: CASSIVGPDTQYF.

The rearrangement links TRBV28 to TRBJ1-2, with D tentatively TRBD1 (5 bases). Trimming removed 8 bases from V and 4 bases from J, with 20 bases in between. The CDR3 is made up of 15 amino acids. Germline V gene data show CDR1 as MDHEN and CDR2 as SYDVKM. For the CDR3, the DNA is TGTGCCAGCCTTAAAGGCAGGGCCGCCTTCTATGGCTACACCTTC. Encoded protein: CASLKGRAAFYGYTF.

This chain uses TRBV23-1 with TRBJ2-2; TRBD1 aligns across 7 bases. TRBV23-1 is placed among ORFs of uncertain function. The CDR3 is made up of 15 amino acids. Losses at the gene ends were 8 bases for V and 3 bases for J; bases not matched to a gene: 9. For the CDR3, the DNA is TGCGCCAGCCGGAATCTGGGACAGTACACCGGGGAGCTGTTTTTT. It specifies CASRNLGQYTGELFF.

This rearrangement joins TRBV7-9 to TRBJ1-1; unclear D gene. Trimming cost V 1 base and J 1 base, with 4 bases left between them. Germline loops: CDR1 SEHNR, CDR2 FQNEAQ (reference sequence). The CDR3 runs 13 residues. The CDR3 loop is CASSLGANTEAFF. The CDR3 DNA sequence: TGTGCCAGCAGCTTAGGAGCGAACACTGAAGCTTTCTTT.

A few counts support this clone. V and J are TRBV9 and TRBJ2-1; possibly TRBD2 for D (5 bases). Trimming took off 0 bases at V and 2 bases at J, with 9 bases between the two ends. This CDR3 is 15 amino acids long. Germline V CDR1 and CDR2: SGDLS, YYNGEE. The CDR3 bases are TGTGCCAGCAGCGTAGAGAGGGTGGCCTACAATGAGCAGTTCTTC. Translating it yields CASSVERVAYNEQFF.

V is TRBV6-1 and J is TRBJ2-1; 11 bases align to TRBD2. The V segment lost 3 bases and the J segment 6 bases; nucleotides outside the gene matches: 1. CDR1 is MNHNS, CDR2 SASEGT, per germline. The CDR3 sequence is 14 residues long. The CDR3 loop reads CASSDTSGSNEQFF. The CDR3, as DNA: TGTGCCAGCAGTGATACTAGCGGGAGCAATGAGCAGTTCTTC.

The chain is built from TRBV5-1 and TRBJ2-5, with TRBD1 matching over 7 bases. The J segment lost 2 bases and the V segment lost 4 bases, leaving 5 bases of the junction unmatched. This CDR3 has 14 residues. In germline, CDR1 is SGHRS, CDR2 YFSETQ. The CDR3 DNA reads as TGCGCCAGCAGCCCTACAGGGGTTCAAGAGACCCAGTACTTC. Amino acid sequence: CASSPTGVQETQYF.

The V gene is TRBV5-1, the J gene TRBJ2-7; D perhaps matches TRBD1 (6 bases). Germline V gene sequence: CDR1 SGHRS, CDR2 YFSETQ. The CDR3 runs to 14 residues. The V gene lost 1 base and the J gene lost 5 bases, with 13 bases spanning the gap. CDR3 coding DNA: TGCGCCAGCAGCTTGCTCCAGGGGATCCACGAGCAGTACTTC. Protein sequence: CASSLLQGIHEQYF.

The chain has TRBV14 and TRBJ2-5, with D perhaps TRBD1 (6 bases). CDR1 is SGHDN and CDR2 is FVKESK in the germline V gene. With 5 bases removed from V and 4 bases from J, the gap between germline ends came to 11 bases. This CDR3 is built from 13 residues. The CDR3 sequence is CASSVRDTETQYF. The CDR3 DNA follows: TGTGCCAGCAGCGTCCGGGACACAGAGACCCAGTACTTC.

V gene TRBV3-1 (or the pseudogene TRBV3-2) combines with J gene TRBJ2-1; no clear D gene. Deletions cut 4 bases from V and 6 bases from J, with 10 bases between. The CDR3 sequence is 13 residues long. Germline assignment: CDR1 LGHDT and CDR2 YNNKEL (reference sequence). CDR3 coding DNA: TGTGCCAGCAGCCGTAGATATACCAATGAGCAGTTCTTC. Residues: CASSRRYTNEQFF.

This rearrangement joins TRBV2 to TRBJ1-2; 7 nucleotides agree with TRBD1. Germline-derived CDR1 and CDR2 are SNHLY and FYNNEI. This CDR3 is 15 amino acids long. Losses at the gene ends were 0 bases for V and 4 bases for J; bases not matched to a gene: 5. CDR3 nucleotide sequence: TGTGCCAGCAGTGAAGCGTATGAGGGGGCCTATGGCTACACCTTC. Translation gives CASSEAYEGAYGYTF. Together with reference TRBV2 and TRBJ1-2, the CDR3 gives the full variable domain: EPEVTQTPSHQVTQMGQEVILRCVPISNHLYFYWYRQILGQKVEFLVSFYNNEISEKSEIFDDQFSVERPDGSNFTLKIRSTKLEDSAMYFCASSEAYEGAYGYTFGSGTRLTVV.

V gene TRBV24-1 combines with J gene TRBJ2-3; the match to TRBD1 covers 10 bases. This CDR3 has 17 residues. Germline trimming cut 4 bases from V and 5 bases from J; bases unmatched to any gene: 11. Germline V lookup: CDR1 KGHDR, CDR2 SFDVKD. CDR3 loop: CATSDEGQGQGEDTQYF. The CDR3 DNA is TGTGCCACCAGTGACGAGGGACAGGGGCAGGGAGAAGATACGCAGTATTTT.

The rearrangement joins TRBV6-5 to TRBJ1-3, with a possible D match to TRBD1 (5 bases). This CDR3 spans 15 amino acids. With 0 bases removed from V and 2 bases from J, the gap between germline ends came to 8 bases. The germline gives CDR1 MNHEY, CDR2 SVGAGI. CDR3 nucleotide sequence: TGTGCCAGCAGTTACTCGACAGTTCCTGGAAACACCATATATTTT. Its protein is CASSYSTVPGNTIYF.

The V and J genes are TRBV27 and TRBJ1-6; 7 bases align to TRBD1. Germline-derived CDR1 and CDR2 are MNHEY and SMNVEV (reference sequence). V was pared by 3 bases and J by 5 bases, with 4 bases of the junction left unmatched. The CDR3 is made up of 15 amino acids. CDR3 coding DNA: TGTGCCAGCAGTTTTGTAGGGACAGATAATTCACCCCTCCACTTT. This gives the protein CASSFVGTDNSPLHF.

This clone was picked up a small number of times. V usage is TRBV7-2 and J usage is TRBJ1-2, with 11 bases identical to TRBD1. V dropped 5 bases and J dropped 4; count of bases not matched to a gene: 15. The V gene's germline CDR1 is SGHTA and CDR2 FQGNSA. The CDR3 contains 18 residues. This CDR3 reads CASSPGQGALLKAYGYTF. The CDR3 DNA sequence: TGTGCCAGCAGCCCCGGACAGGGGGCACTCCTGAAGGCCTATGGCTACACCTTC. The full variable domain, rest sourced from reference TRBV7-2 and TRBJ1-2, is GAGVSQSPSNKVTEKGKDVELRCDPISGHTALYWYRQSLGQGLEFLIYFQGNSAPDKSGLPSDRFSAERTGGSVSTLTIQRTQQEDSAVYLCASSPGQGALLKAYGYTFGSGTRLTVV.

This chain connects TRBV19 to TRBJ2-5; 7 bases match TRBD1. This CDR3 comprises 12 residues. V shed 4 bases and J 5 bases; nucleotides not matched to a gene: 1. Germline CDR1 LNHDA, CDR2 SQIVND (reference sequence). The CDR3 nucleotides are TGTGCCAGTAGTACCAGGGGGGAGACCCAGTACTTC. Protein sequence: CASSTRGETQYF.

The chain uses TRBV4-1 and TRBJ2-1; possibly TRBD1 for D (7 bases). Germline CDR1 reads MGHRA; CDR2 reads YSYEKL. This CDR3 spans 16 amino acids. V lost 4 bases and J lost 9, with 22 bases in between. The CDR3 loop reads CASSLSPPSGGSEQFF. CDR3 DNA sequence: TGCGCCAGCAGCCTAAGCCCGCCTTCAGGGGGGAGTGAGCAGTTCTTC.

The chain uses TRBV6-2 or TRBV6-3 and TRBJ2-3, with D possibly matching TRBD2 (5 bases). Germline lookup yields CDR1 MNHEY and CDR2 SVGEGT. Trimming cost V 2 bases and J 0 bases, with 9 bases left between them. This CDR3 has 15 amino acids. The CDR3 reads CASSYGWTSTDTQYF. CDR3 sequence (DNA): TGTGCCAGCAGTTACGGTTGGACTAGCACAGATACGCAGTATTTT.

The J gene is TRBJ1-2, the V gene TRBV6-5; D not certain. The CDR3 contains 16 residues. V was shortened by 0 bases and J by 4 bases, with 15 bases between the two germline ends. Germline V gives CDR1 MNHEY, CDR2 SVGAGI. CDR3 loop: CASSYSRGQILYGYTF. CDR3 coding DNA: TGTGCCAGCAGTTACTCGAGAGGTCAAATCCTCTATGGCTACACCTTC.

The gene calls are TRBV12-3 or TRBV12-4 and TRBJ1-5; D gene uncertain. The CDR3 runs 13 residues. V was clipped by 6 bases and J by 11 bases, with 17 bases between them. CDR3 residues: CASSPGVTQAQHF. CDR3 nucleotides: TGTGCCAGCAGCCCCGGGGTTACCCAGGCCCAGCATTTT.

Remarks on this clone: The germline gene is not matched at one end of the junction; a read error may be the cause. The CDR3 DNA is TGTGCTAGCAGCTTTCAGGGTCAAGAGACCCAGTACTTC. Translation gives CASSFQGQETQYF. The chain is built from TRBV7-7 and TRBJ2-5, with D possibly matching TRBD1 (5 bases). The germline gives CDR1 SSHAT, CDR2 FNYEAQ (reference sequence). The CDR3 contains 13 residues.

The rearrangement joins TRBV2 to TRBJ2-7; 8 positions match TRBD2. The germline V gene has CDR1 SNHLY and CDR2 FYNNEI. The trim removed 4 bases at V and 3 bases at J, leaving 5 bases unmatched. CDR3 length: 14 amino acids. In DNA form, the CDR3 reads TGTGCCAGCAGTGCGGGACTAGTTAGCTACGAGCAGTACTTC. Amino acid sequence: CASSAGLVSYEQYF.